This T cell receptor (beta chain) originates from a study of blood T cell repertoires in COVID-19. Overall study context: Sources were T cells, B-cell-depleted T cells, or PBMCs; the material itself was cDNA or gDNA.

The repertoire was sequenced with immunoSEQ multiplex PCR; TCRdb's copy has only in-frame clones and lacks some. The table lists some 260,000 clones, about 80% of them singletons. Source material: PBMCs or T cells enriched from blood (not recorded which). The clonotype was recovered from a man aged 25 to 45 with acute COVID-19.

CDR3 coding DNA: TGTGCCAGCAGCGATTTCGACAGGCTGGGCGGCAATGAGCAGTTCTTC. It encodes CASSDFDRLGGNEQFF. The rearrangement links TRBV5-4 to TRBJ2-1; D is perhaps TRBD1 (6 bases). This CDR3 contains 16 residues. Germline CDR1 is SGHNT and CDR2 is YYREEE (reference sequence). V lost 4 bases and J lost 6, with 20 bases in between.